This TCR beta chain comes out of a study of T cell responses to AZD1222 COVID-19 vaccine. Points from the study as a whole: Once two AZD1222 doses were given, Spike-specific TCR breadth and depth went up. In a largely white British group with more females than males, clonal diversity was possibly underestimated. Reports say nearly half of spike-specific TCRs go after unmutated variant regions. Only a handful of AZD1222 recipients, about six in all, had baseline seropositivity.

This table comes from immunoSEQ multiplex PCR, and its TCRdb copy is limited to in-frame clones, with some not included. This sample has about 120,000 clones, with about 87% found just once. Concerning this clone itself: The antigen remains unidentified.

The CDR3 is made up of 13 amino acids. Trimming took 0 bases from V and 5 from J, leaving 10 bases between them. CDR1 is GTSNPN, CDR2 SVGIG, per germline (reference sequence). The receptor was isolated from an adult in good health. The rearrangement uses TRBV30 and TRBJ1-2; D might be TRBD1 (6 bases). Here the sequenced sample was peripheral blood, taken on day 0 of AZD1222 vaccination. CDR3 in amino acids: CAWSVQGWYGYTF. The CDR3 bases are TGTGCCTGGAGTGTACAGGGTTGGTATGGCTACACCTTC.